Sequencing of this T cell receptor (beta chain) was carried out in a study of blood T cell repertoires in COVID-19. The germline V and J ends were trimmed by 0 bases and 5 bases, with 14 bases remaining between them. The CDR3 consists of 15 residues. The germline CDR1 and CDR2 sequences are SGHNT and YYREEE (reference sequence). Here immunoSEQ multiplex PCR was the method, and the copy in TCRdb shows in-frame clones only, minus some. The table has 190,000 or so clones, around 94% seen once; the top ten hold approximately 0.69%. The sequenced sample was peripheral blood. V gene TRBV5-4 combines with J gene TRBJ1-2; D is ambiguous. The receptor comes from a man aged 25 to 45 with COVID-19, enrolled during active disease. CDR3 DNA sequence: TGTGCCAGCAGCTTGGTCGGTTCCCCGGGGTATGGCTACACCTTC. It yields the protein CASSLVGSPGYGYTF.